The present TCR beta chain was sequenced within a study of blood T cell repertoires in COVID-19. Across the study: The United States, Italy and Spain provided the acute and convalescent COVID-19 samples.

Seattle patients were enrolled while actively infected and followed longitudinally. Germline V lookup: CDR1 SGHNT, CDR2 YENEEA. This CDR3 has 13 amino acids. Trimming pared 5 bases from V and 5 bases from J, leaving 10 bases between. Study processing details: Nucleated cell number was recorded as an estimate derived from reference gene primer amplification. TCRdb's copy holds only in-frame clones and misses some; the assay was immunoSEQ multiplex PCR. V and J calls and clone size follow that table, whereas D and trimming were derived from the DNA. The sample records 160,000 or so clones, around nine tenths being singletons.

The specimen sequenced was peripheral blood. The chain recombines TRBV11-3 with TRBJ2-1; D not certain. The sequence came from a woman in her sixties or seventies with COVID-19, enrolled during active disease. The CDR3 spells CASSLSQDNEQFF. CDR3 bases: TGTGCCAGCAGCCTCAGTCAAGACAATGAGCAGTTCTTC.